This TCR beta chain was recovered during a study of T cells in localized non-small cell lung cancer. Assay used: immunoSEQ multiplex PCR; TCRdb lists only in-frame clones, some missing. Here the sample spans around 140,000 clones, about 90% being singletons. With regard to this clone: The antigen is unknown.

Points from the study as a whole: There were a median 57 of the top 100 tumor clones appearing in adjacent lung.

Germline V CDR1 and CDR2: SGHRS, YFSETQ. The CDR3 runs 16 residues. V was clipped by 2 bases and J by 5 bases; unmatched bases: 8. The V gene is TRBV5-1, the J gene TRBJ2-1, with TRBD2 matching over 9 bases. The starting material was peripheral blood, obtained before any cancer treatment. The receptor was isolated from a female donor older than 55 with stage I lung adenocarcinoma. The CDR3 reads CASSFRTSGSDNEQFF. CDR3 nucleotide sequence: TGCGCCAGCAGCTTCCGAACTAGCGGGTCCGACAATGAGCAGTTCTTC.